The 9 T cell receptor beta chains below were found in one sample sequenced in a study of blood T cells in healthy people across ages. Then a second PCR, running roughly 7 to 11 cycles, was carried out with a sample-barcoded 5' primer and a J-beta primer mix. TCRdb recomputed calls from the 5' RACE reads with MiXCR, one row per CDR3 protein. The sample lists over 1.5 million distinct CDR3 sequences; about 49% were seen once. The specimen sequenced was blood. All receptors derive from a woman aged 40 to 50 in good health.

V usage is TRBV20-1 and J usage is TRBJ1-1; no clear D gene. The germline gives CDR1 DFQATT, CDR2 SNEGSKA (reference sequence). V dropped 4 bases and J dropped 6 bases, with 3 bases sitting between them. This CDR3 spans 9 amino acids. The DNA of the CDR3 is TGCAGTGCTATGGCTGAAGCTTTCTTT. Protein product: CSAMAEAFF.

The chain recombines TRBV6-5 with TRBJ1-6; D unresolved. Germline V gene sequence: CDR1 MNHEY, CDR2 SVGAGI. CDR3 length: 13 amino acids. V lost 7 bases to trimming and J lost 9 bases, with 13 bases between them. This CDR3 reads CASNTPGSSPLHF. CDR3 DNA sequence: TGTGCCAGCAACACGCCCGGCAGTTCACCCCTCCACTTT.

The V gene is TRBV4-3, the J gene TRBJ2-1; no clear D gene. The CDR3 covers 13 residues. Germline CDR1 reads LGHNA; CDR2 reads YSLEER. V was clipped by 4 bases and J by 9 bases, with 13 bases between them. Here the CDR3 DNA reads TGCGCCAGCAGCCGCGACTTATCGGGTGAGCAGTTCTTC. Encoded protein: CASSRDLSGEQFF.

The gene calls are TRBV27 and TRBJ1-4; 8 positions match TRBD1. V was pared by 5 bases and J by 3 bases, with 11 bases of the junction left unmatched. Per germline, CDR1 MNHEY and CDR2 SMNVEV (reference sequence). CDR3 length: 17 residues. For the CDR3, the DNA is TGTGCCAGCAGTCAAACAGGGGGGAGGCTGGCTAATGAAAAACTGTTTTTT. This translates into CASSQTGGRLANEKLFF.

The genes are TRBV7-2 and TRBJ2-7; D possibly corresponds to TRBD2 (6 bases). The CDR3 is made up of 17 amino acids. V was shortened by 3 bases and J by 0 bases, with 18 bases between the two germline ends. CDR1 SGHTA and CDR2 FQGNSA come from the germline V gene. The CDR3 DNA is TGTGCCAGCAGCTTGGAGGGGCTCATAGGGTTCTCCTACGAGCAGTACTTC. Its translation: CASSLEGLIGFSYEQYF. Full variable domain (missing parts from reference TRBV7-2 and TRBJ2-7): GAGVSQSPSNKVTEKGKDVELRCDPISGHTALYWYRQSLGQGLEFLIYFQGNSAPDKSGLPSDRFSAERTGGSVSTLTIQRTQQEDSAVYLCASSLEGLIGFSYEQYFGPGTRLTVT.

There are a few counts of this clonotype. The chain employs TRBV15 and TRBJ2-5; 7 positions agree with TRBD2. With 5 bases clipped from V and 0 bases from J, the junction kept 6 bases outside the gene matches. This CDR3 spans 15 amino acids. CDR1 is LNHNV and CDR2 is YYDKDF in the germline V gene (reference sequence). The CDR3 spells CATSPREGNQETQYF. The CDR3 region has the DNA TGTGCCACCAGCCCCAGGGAGGGAAACCAAGAGACCCAGTACTTC.

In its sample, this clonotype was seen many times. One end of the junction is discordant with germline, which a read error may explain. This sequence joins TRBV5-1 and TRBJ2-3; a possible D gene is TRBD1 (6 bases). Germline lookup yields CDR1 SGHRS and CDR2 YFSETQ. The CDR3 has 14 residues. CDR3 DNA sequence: TGTGCCAGCAGCTTCGGACAGAGCACAGATACGCAGTATTTT. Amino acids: CASSFGQSTDTQYF.

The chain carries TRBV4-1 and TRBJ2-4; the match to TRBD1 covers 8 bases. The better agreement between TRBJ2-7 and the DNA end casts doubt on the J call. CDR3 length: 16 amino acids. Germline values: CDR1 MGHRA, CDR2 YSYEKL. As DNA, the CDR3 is TGCGCCAGCAGCCAAGATAGGGGCAGGGGGCAGTACGAGCAGTACTTC. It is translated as CASSQDRGRGQYEQYF.

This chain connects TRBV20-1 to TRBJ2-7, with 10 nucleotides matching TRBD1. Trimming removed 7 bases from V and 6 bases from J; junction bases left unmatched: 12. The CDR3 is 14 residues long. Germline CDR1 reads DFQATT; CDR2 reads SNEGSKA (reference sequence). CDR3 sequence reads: CSDLSRQGACEQYF. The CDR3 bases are TGCAGTGACCTATCTCGACAGGGGGCGTGCGAGCAGTACTTC.